What follows are 4 T cell receptor beta chains derived from one specimen sequenced in a study of blood T cell repertoires in COVID-19. Clones were sequenced by immunoSEQ multiplex PCR, and TCRdb holds only the in-frame ones, with some missing. Among some 260,000 clones listed, 60% to 75% were seen once. The specimen sequenced was peripheral blood. All receptors come from a woman older than 75 with acute or convalescent COVID-19.

The chain recombines TRBV30 with TRBJ1-2; D is ambiguous. V was shortened by 3 bases and J by 8 bases, with 13 bases between the two germline ends. The CDR3 loop spans 12 amino acids. Germline CDR1 GTSNPN, CDR2 SVGIG (reference sequence). This CDR3 reads CAWRVNMEGYTF. CDR3 coding DNA: TGTGCCTGGAGGGTCAACATGGAGGGCTACACCTTC. The variable domain in full, with the rest retrieved from reference TRBV30 and TRBJ1-2, is SQTIHQWPATLVQPVGSPLSLECTVEGTSNPNLYWYRQAAGRGLQLLFYSVGIGQISSEVPQNLSASRPQDRQFILSSKKLLLSDSGFYLCAWRVNMEGYTFGSGTRLTVV.

This clone occurred a few times. The rearrangement joins TRBV6-5 to TRBJ2-1, with a weak D call TRBD2 (5 bases). Germline CDR1 and CDR2: MNHEY and SVGAGI. The V end lost 6 bases, the J end lost 5 bases, and 14 bases lay between the germline ends. The CDR3 extends over 14 amino acids. The CDR3 here is CASSRRQDDNEQFF. The CDR3 nucleotides read TGTGCCAGCAGCCGGAGGCAGGACGACAATGAGCAGTTCTTC.

This clone was seen just once. The chain couples TRBV6-2 or TRBV6-3 to TRBJ1-5, with 10 bases aligning to TRBD1. This CDR3 comprises 14 residues. CDR1 and CDR2 (germline): MNHEY, SVGEGT. Trimming at V came to 6 bases and at J to 6 bases, leaving 5 bases not matched to a gene. DNA for the CDR3: TGTGCCAGCAGCAAGACAGGGGGCGGTCAGCCCCAGCATTTT. This encodes CASSKTGGGQPQHF.

This chain connects TRBV7-8 to TRBJ2-2, with 7 bases matching TRBD1. Germline V gives CDR1 SGHVS, CDR2 FQNEAQ. The junction had 2 bases not matched to a gene; V was cut back by 4 bases and J by 0 bases. The CDR3 length is 15 residues. This CDR3 reads CASSSGQANTGELFF. DNA for the CDR3: TGTGCCAGCAGCTCCGGACAGGCGAACACCGGGGAGCTGTTTTTT.